This T cell receptor beta chain was identified during a study of shared clonotypes between healthy human individuals (TCRdb year 2020). Notes on the research overall: Three men and a couple of women, aged 18 to 49 years, made up the cohort. For each donor, CD4 naive and CD4 memory were each given three plates, CD8 naive was given two plates, and CD8 memory was given one plate. To estimate repertoire size and how much clonotypes are shared between individuals, the study performed deep sequencing of blood TCR repertoires from a few healthy adults. Per donor, leukapheresis produced somewhere between about 0.94 and 9.5 billion PBMCs. To increase sequencing depth and limit assay-specific biases, different laboratories used diverse techniques to prepare libraries and sequence TCR repertoires. Points the paper makes about the study in general: Sharing across a handful of donors was observed for roughly 5.4% of naive CD4, over 3% of naive CD8, around 2.5% of memory CD4, and about 0.39% of memory CD8 clonotypes. The genetic and exposure-history diversity represented was limited by the small number of donors. Pairwise subsampling led to the expectation that sequencing depth would affect the degree of clonotype sharing among donors. Incomplete sequencing was indicated by rarefaction of sorted-subset datasets, despite the large sequencing depth. Compared with non-shared clonotypes, clonotypes shared by all four sorted-subset donors had higher generation probabilities. Naive subsets generally had larger estimated clonotype richness than memory subsets. Sampling was restricted to blood, and TCR repertoires in tissue are likely to differ from TCR repertoires in blood.

Of note for this clone: The antigen it binds to is not known. No much larger clonotype is one base removed from it; base qualities were not supplied.

The germline V gene specifies SGHTA as CDR1 and FQGNSA as CDR2. Here V drops 4 bases and J drops 2 bases, and the junction holds 6 bases not matched to any gene. The CDR3 has 15 amino acids, counting the end cysteine and phenylalanine. The kept DNA is CDR3 alone, 45 bases in frame from the first base. CD8 naive samples were obtained by positive selection for CCR7 among CD45RO-negative cells, yielding a CD45RA+CCR7+ population from which TemRA cells were excluded. Healthy HIV-negative adults with no recently reported acute infections or vaccinations were included as donors. All donors were Caucasian adults living in Nashville, Tennessee, USA. Blood was collected by leukapheresis, and PBMCs were isolated by Ficoll-Histopaque density gradient centrifugation and then cryopreserved in liquid nitrogen vapor phase. Purity and quantity of every magnetically sorted T cell population were checked by analytical flow cytometry. Genomic DNA was isolated from each sorted fraction and quantified by UV absorbance on a Nanodrop 2000c.

Using the deep immunoSEQ assay, multiplex PCR amplified TCR CDR3 regions from genomic DNA. Extracted genomic DNA from each cell subset was distributed evenly across all wells of several immunoSEQ 96-well plates, and each plate was treated as a replicate. Each replicate PCR for sorted subsets received roughly 200 ng genomic DNA, equal to tens of thousands of T cell genomes. Purified libraries were measured with a Qubit 3.0 fluorometer, size-checked on a Bioanalyzer 2100, and measured again with the KAPA Library Quantification kit. Every immunoSEQ 96-well plate was sequenced on a separate single-read 150-cycle Illumina NextSeq 550 flow cell. In the original analysis: The immunoSEQ output contained only junctional sequences without quality scores, so filtering could not match that applied to full-length reads. Sequences were annotated with PyIR, a Python wrapper for IgBLAST v1.9, and V/J genes and CDR3 were assigned using IMGT germline references. Reads were removed for weak V/J assignments (E-value above 1e-6), missing CDR3, stop codons, out-of-frame junctions, or ambiguous translated residues. A V3J clonotype was defined by an identical inferred V gene, J gene, and CDR3 amino acid sequence. Percentage overlap between repertoires was computed as shared unique clonotypes divided by the size of the smaller repertoire. Repertoire richness was assessed with RTK rarefaction, the Chao1 estimator, and Recon v2.1 estimates of unobserved clonotypes. For all TCRbeta clonotypes obtained by the gDNA method from several donors, generation probabilities were computed with OLGA. This is the immuneACCESS table as TCRdb keeps it, with only in-frame sequences that have V and J called. A part of the clones is gone; compared with another copy, unresolved V genes explain less than half, and the rest is unexplained. V, J and clone size are those of that table, while D and trimming were read from the DNA. This sample is represented by under 850,000 clones; 90% to 95% of them were singletons. Clones ranked in the top ten supply around 24% of the sample.

What was sequenced was naive CD8+ T cells sorted from blood. The cell subset or site label corresponds to: CD45RA+CCR7+. This clonotype was obtained from a man younger than 45 in good health. The sequence joins TRBV7-2 to TRBJ2-7, with 9 bases aligning to TRBD2. The sequenced DNA is TGTGCCAGCAGCTGGGGGACTAGCACCGCCTACGAGCAGTACTTC. Translated, this is CASSWGTSTAYEQYF. With the portions outside the CDR3 filled from the reference TRBV7-2 and TRBJ2-7 genes, the complete variable region becomes GAGVSQSPSNKVTEKGKDVELRCDPISGHTALYWYRQSLGQGLEFLIYFQGNSAPDKSGLPSDRFSAERTGGSVSTLTIQRTQQEDSAVYLCASSWGTSTAYEQYFGPGTRLTVT.